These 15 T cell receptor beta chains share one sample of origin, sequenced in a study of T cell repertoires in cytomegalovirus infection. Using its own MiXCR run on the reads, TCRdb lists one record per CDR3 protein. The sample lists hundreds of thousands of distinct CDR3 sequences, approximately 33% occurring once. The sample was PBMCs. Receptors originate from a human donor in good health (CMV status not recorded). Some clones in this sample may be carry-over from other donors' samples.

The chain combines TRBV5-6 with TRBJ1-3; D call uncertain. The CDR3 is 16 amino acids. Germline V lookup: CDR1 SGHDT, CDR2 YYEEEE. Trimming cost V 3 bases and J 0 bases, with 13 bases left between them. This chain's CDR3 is CASSSYTRTSGNTIYF. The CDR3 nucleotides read TGTGCCAGCAGCTCCTACACACGTACCTCTGGAAACACCATATATTTT. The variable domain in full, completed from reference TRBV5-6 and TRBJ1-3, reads DAGVTQSPTHLIKTRGQQVTLRCSPKSGHDTVSWYQQALGQGPQFIFQYYEEEERQRGNFPDRFSGHQFPNYSSELNVNALLLGDSALYLCASSSYTRTSGNTIYFGEGSWLTVV.

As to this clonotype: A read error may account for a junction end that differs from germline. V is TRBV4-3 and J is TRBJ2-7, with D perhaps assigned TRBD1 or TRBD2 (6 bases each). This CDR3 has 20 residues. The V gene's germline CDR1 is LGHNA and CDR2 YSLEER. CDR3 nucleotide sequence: TGCGCCAGCAGACAATATTCACCCGGGGGCGATTGGGTTTCTGTCTACGAGCAGCACTTC. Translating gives CASRQYSPGGDWVSVYEQHF.

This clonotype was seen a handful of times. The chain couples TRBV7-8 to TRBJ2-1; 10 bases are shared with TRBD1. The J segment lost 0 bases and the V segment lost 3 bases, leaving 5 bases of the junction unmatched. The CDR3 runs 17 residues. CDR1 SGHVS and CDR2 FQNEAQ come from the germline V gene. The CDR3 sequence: CASSFRQGASSYNEQFF. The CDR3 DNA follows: TGTGCCAGCAGCTTCAGACAGGGGGCGAGCTCCTACAATGAGCAGTTCTTC.

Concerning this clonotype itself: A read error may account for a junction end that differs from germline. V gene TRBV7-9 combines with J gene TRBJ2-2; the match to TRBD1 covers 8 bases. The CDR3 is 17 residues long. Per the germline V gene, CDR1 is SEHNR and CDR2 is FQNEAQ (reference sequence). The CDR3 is CSSSMVGTGGRAGELFF. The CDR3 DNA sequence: TGTTCCAGCAGCATGGTTGGGACAGGAGGTCGTGCTGGGGAGCTGTTTTTT.

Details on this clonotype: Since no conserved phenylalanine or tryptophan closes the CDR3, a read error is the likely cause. CDR3 in amino acids: CARSPRQANSNQPQHC. CDR3 nucleotide sequence: TGTGCCCGCAGTCCCCGACAGGCTAATAGCAATCAGCCCCAGCATTGT. The chain recombines TRBV6-6 with TRBJ1-5, with TRBD1 as a possible D gene (6 bases). The germline V gene has CDR1 MNHNY and CDR2 SVGAGI (reference sequence). The CDR3 has 16 amino acids.

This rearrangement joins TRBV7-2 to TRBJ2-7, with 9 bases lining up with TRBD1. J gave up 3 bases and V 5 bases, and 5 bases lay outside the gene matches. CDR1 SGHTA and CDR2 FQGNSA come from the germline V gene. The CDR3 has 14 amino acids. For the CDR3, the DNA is TGTGCCAGCAGCATGGGACAGGGCTTCTACGAGCAGTACTTC. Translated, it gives CASSMGQGFYEQYF.

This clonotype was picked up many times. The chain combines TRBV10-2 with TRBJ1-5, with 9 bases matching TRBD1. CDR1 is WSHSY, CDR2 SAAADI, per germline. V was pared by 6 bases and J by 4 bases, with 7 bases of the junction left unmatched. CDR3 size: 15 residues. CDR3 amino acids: CASRTGTGSNQPQHF. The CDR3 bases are TGCGCCAGCAGGACCGGGACAGGGTCAAATCAGCCCCAGCATTTT.

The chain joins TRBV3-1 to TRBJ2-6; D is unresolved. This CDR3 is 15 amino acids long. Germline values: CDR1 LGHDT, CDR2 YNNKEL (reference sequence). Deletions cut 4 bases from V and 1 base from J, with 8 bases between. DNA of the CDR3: TGTGCCAGCAGCCCCCATAGGTCTGGGGCCAACGTCCTGACTTTC. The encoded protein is CASSPHRSGANVLTF.

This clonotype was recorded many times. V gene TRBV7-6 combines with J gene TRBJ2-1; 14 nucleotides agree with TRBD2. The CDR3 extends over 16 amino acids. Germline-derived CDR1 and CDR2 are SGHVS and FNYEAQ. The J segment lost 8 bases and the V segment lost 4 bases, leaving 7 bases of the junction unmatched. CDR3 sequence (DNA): TGTGCCAGCAGCTCGACTAGCGGGGGGGCCGGACATGAGCAGTTCTTC. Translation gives CASSSTSGGAGHEQFF.

The CDR3 reads CASRQGWGYTF. CDR3 nucleotide sequence: TGTGCCAGCAGACAGGGCTGGGGCTACACCTTC. The chain links TRBV19 to TRBJ1-2, with 7 nucleotides matching TRBD1. The germline gives CDR1 LNHDA, CDR2 SQIVND (reference sequence). V shed 9 bases, J shed 8 bases, and the junction held 6 bases outside the gene matches. The CDR3 consists of 11 residues.

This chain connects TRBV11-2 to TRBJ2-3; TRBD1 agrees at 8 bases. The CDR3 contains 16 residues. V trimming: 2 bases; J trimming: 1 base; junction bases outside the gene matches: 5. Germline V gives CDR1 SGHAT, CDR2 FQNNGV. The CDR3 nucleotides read TGTGCCAGCAGCTTAACAGGGGGAAGACGCACAGATACGCAGTATTTT. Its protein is CASSLTGGRRTDTQYF.

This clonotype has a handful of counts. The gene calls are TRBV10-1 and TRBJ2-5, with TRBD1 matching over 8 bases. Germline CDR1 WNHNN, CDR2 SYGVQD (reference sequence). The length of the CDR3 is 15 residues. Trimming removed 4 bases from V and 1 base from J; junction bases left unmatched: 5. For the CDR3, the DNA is TGCGCCAGCAGTGCGACAGGGGCCCTCCAAGAGACCCAGTACTTC. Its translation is CASSATGALQETQYF.

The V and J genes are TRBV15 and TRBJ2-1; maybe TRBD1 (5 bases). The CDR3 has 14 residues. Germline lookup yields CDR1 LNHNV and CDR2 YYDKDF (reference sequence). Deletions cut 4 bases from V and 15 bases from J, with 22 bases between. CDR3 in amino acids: CATSKAQTASGLFF. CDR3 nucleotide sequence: TGTGCCACCAGCAAAGCTCAGACAGCTTCGGGTCTGTTCTTC. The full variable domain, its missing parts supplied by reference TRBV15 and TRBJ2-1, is DAMVIQNPRYQVTQFGKPVTLSCSQTLNHNVMYWYQQKSSQAPKLLFHYYDKDFNNEADTPDNFQSRRPNTSFCFLDIRSPGLGDTAMYLCATSKAQTASGLFFGPGTRLTVL.

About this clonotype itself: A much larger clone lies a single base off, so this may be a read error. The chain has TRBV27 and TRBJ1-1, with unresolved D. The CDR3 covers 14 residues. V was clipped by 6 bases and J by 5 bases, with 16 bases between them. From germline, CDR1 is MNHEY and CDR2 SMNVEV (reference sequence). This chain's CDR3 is CASSSMTGGTEAFF. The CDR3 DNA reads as TGTGCCAGCAGCTCAATGACGGGAGGGACTGAAGCTTTCTTT.

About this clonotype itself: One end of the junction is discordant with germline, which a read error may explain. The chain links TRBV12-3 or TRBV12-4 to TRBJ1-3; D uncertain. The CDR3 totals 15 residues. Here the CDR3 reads CASSLNGFSGKTIYF. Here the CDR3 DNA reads TGTGCCAGCAGTTTAAATGGGTTCTCTGGAAAAACCATATATTTT.